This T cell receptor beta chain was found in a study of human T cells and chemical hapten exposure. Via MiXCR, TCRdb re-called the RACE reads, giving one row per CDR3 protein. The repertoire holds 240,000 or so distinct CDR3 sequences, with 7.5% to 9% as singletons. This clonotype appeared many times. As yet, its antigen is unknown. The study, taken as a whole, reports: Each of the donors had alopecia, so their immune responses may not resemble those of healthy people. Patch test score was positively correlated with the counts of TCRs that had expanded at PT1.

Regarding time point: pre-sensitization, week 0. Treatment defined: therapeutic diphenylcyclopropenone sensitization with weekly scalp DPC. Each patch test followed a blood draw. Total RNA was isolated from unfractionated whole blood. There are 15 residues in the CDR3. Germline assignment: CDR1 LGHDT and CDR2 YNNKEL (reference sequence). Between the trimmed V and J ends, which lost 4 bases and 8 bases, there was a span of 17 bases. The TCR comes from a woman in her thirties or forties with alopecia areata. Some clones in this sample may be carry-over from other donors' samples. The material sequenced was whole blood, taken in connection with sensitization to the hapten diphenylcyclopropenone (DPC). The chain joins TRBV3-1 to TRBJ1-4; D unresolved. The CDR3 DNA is TGTGCCAGCAGCCGCCTCTCCGTGGCCGGAGAAAAACTGTTTTTT. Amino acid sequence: CASSRLSVAGEKLFF.